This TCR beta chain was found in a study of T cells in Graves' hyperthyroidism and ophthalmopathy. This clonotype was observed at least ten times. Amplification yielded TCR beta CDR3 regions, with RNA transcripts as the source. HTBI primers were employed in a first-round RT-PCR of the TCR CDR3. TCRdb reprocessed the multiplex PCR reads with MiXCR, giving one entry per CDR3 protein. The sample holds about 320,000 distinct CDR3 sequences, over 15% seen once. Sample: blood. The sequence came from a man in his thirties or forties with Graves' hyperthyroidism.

In DNA, the CDR3 is TGCAGTGCTAGAGATCCCCTAGCGGGAGGGGATGAGCAGTTCTTC. Its protein is CSARDPLAGGDEQFF. The V gene is TRBV20-1, the J gene TRBJ2-1; 12 bases align to TRBD2. Germline CDR1 DFQATT, CDR2 SNEGSKA (reference sequence). With 0 bases clipped from V and 8 bases from J, the junction kept 5 bases outside the gene matches. The CDR3 is 15 amino acids.